Listed below are T cell receptor beta chains from one sample, sequenced in a study of T cell repertoires in cytomegalovirus infection. From the reads, TCRdb called clonotypes with MiXCR, one entry per CDR3 protein. Of 900,000 to 950,000 distinct CDR3 sequences in the sample, roughly 30% were seen once. Their recognized antigens are unknown. The sequences come from cultured CD8+ T cells from PBMCs, collected from culture after CMV antigen stimulation. Receptor source: a human donor in good health (CMV status not recorded). Some clones in this sample may be carry-over from other donors' samples. CDR3s include the opening cysteine and the closing phenylalanine or tryptophan. The order of the fields is clone size, V gene, D gene, J gene, CDR3 protein, CDR3 DNA. A D gene is named only where the DNA matches it firmly. Rows give clone size only sometimes, using once, few, many, or a class for an expanded clone.

clone_size: -; v_call: TRBV7-9; d_call: -; j_call: TRBJ2-2; cdr3_aa: CASSFLRRDTGELFF; cdr3_nt: TGTGCCAGCAGCTTCCTACGTAGGGACACCGGGGAGCTGTTTTTT
clone_size: few; v_call: TRBV12-5; d_call: TRBD1; j_call: TRBJ2-1; cdr3_aa: CASGFTIQGAEDNEQFF; cdr3_nt: TGTGCTAGTGGTTTTACTATACAGGGGGCAGAGGACAATGAGCAGTTCTTC
clone_size: -; v_call: TRBV6-5; d_call: TRBD1; j_call: TRBJ2-6; cdr3_aa: CASSLQGAPPNVLTF; cdr3_nt: TGTGCCAGCAGTTTACAGGGGGCGCCCCCAAACGTCCTGACTTTC
clone_size: -; v_call: TRBV19; d_call: TRBD1; j_call: TRBJ2-1; cdr3_aa: CASSARDRPAGEQFF; cdr3_nt: TGTGCCAGTAGTGCCCGGGACAGGCCTGCGGGTGAGCAGTTCTTC
clone_size: -; v_call: TRBV12-3/TRBV12-4; d_call: -; j_call: TRBJ1-1; cdr3_aa: CASSSTRWGGTEAFF; cdr3_nt: TGTGCCAGCAGTTCCACTCGGTGGGGGGGCACTGAAGCTTTCTTT
clone_size: -; v_call: TRBV3-1; d_call: -; j_call: TRBJ2-3; cdr3_aa: CASSQDQGGITDTQYF; cdr3_nt: TGTGCCAGCAGCCAAGATCAAGGCGGGATCACAGATACGCAGTATTTT
clone_size: -; v_call: TRBV9; d_call: -; j_call: TRBJ2-5; cdr3_aa: CASSSTHGRSQYF; cdr3_nt: TGTGCCAGCTCCTCGACGCACGGCCGGTCCCAGTACTTC
clone_size: few; v_call: TRBV6-6; d_call: -; j_call: TRBJ1-1; cdr3_aa: CASTRSGGNTEAFF; cdr3_nt: TGTGCCAGCACTCGTTCGGGCGGGAACACTGAAGCTTTCTTT
clone_size: -; v_call: TRBV19; d_call: TRBD1; j_call: TRBJ1-4; cdr3_aa: CASSWDRITNNEKLFF; cdr3_nt: TGTGCCAGTAGTTGGGACAGGATAACCAATAATGAAAAACTGTTTTTT
clone_size: few; v_call: TRBV20-1; d_call: -; j_call: TRBJ1-2; cdr3_aa: CSADNRESNYGYTF; cdr3_nt: TGCAGTGCGGATAACAGGGAATCTAACTATGGCTACACCTTC
clone_size: -; v_call: TRBV20-1; d_call: -; j_call: TRBJ1-5; cdr3_aa: CSASDGVIKPQHF; cdr3_nt: TGCAGTGCTAGCGACGGGGTCATCAAGCCCCAGCATTTT
clone_size: -; v_call: TRBV10-2; d_call: -; j_call: TRBJ2-7; cdr3_aa: CASSDPTGGAYEQYF; cdr3_nt: TGCGCCAGCAGTGACCCCACTGGCGGAGCCTACGAGCAGTACTTC
clone_size: many; v_call: TRBV7-8; d_call: -; j_call: TRBJ1-5; cdr3_aa: CASSSNRVPIGDQPQHF; cdr3_nt: TGTGCCAGCAGCTCCAACAGGGTTCCGATCGGGGATCAGCCCCAGCATTTT
clone_size: few; v_call: TRBV12-3/TRBV12-4; d_call: -; j_call: TRBJ1-1; cdr3_aa: CASSLRTPNTEAFF; cdr3_nt: TGTGCCAGCAGTTTGCGGACCCCGAACACTGAAGCTTTCTTT
clone_size: -; v_call: TRBV4-3; d_call: TRBD2; j_call: TRBJ2-3; cdr3_aa: CASSQEAPGTSNTDTQYF; cdr3_nt: TGCGCCAGCAGCCAAGAGGCCCCCGGGACTAGCAATACAGATACGCAGTATTTT
clone_size: -; v_call: TRBV27; d_call: TRBD1; j_call: TRBJ2-7; cdr3_aa: CASSFRGRRYEQYF; cdr3_nt: TGTGCCAGCAGTTTCAGGGGGCGGAGGTACGAGCAGTACTTC
clone_size: -; v_call: TRBV6-2/TRBV6-3; d_call: -; j_call: TRBJ1-4; cdr3_aa: CASSYTPPGMDEKLFF; cdr3_nt: TGTGCCAGCAGTTATACCCCCCCGGGGATGGATGAAAAACTGTTTTTT
clone_size: -; v_call: TRBV27; d_call: -; j_call: TRBJ2-2; cdr3_aa: CASSYAGFANTGELFF; cdr3_nt: TGTGCCAGCAGTTATGCAGGGTTCGCGAACACCGGGGAGCTGTTTTTT
clone_size: -; v_call: TRBV7-4; d_call: -; j_call: TRBJ1-2; cdr3_aa: CASSSGNDGYTF; cdr3_nt: TGTGCCAGCAGCTCGGGGAACGATGGCTACACCTTC
clone_size: -; v_call: TRBV20-1; d_call: -; j_call: TRBJ1-2; cdr3_aa: CSARLIWGSGLFGPNYGYTF; cdr3_nt: TGCAGTGCTAGGTTAATTTGGGGGTCAGGTTTATTCGGACCTAACTATGGCTACACCTTC
clone_size: -; v_call: TRBV7-2; d_call: -; j_call: TRBJ2-7; cdr3_aa: CASSLSGPIPEGEQYF; cdr3_nt: TGTGCCAGCAGCCTTTCCGGACCTATACCAGAAGGCGAGCAGTACTTC
clone_size: few; v_call: TRBV7-9; d_call: -; j_call: TRBJ1-2; cdr3_aa: CASSPSVRGYTF; cdr3_nt: TGTGCCAGCAGCCCCTCGGTACGGGGCTACACCTTC
clone_size: few; v_call: TRBV6-2/TRBV6-3; d_call: -; j_call: TRBJ2-2; cdr3_aa: CASSPFIFGTGELFF; cdr3_nt: TGTGCCAGCAGCCCCTTCATATTCGGCACCGGGGAGCTGTTTTTT
clone_size: few; v_call: TRBV29-1; d_call: -; j_call: TRBJ1-2; cdr3_aa: CSVPRGAGGGYTF; cdr3_nt: TGCAGCGTTCCCCGGGGTGCCGGGGGTGGCTACACCTTC
clone_size: many; v_call: TRBV7-2; d_call: TRBD1; j_call: TRBJ1-5; cdr3_aa: CASSLFTGGGQPQHF; cdr3_nt: TGTGCCAGCAGCTTATTTACAGGGGGAGGACAGCCCCAGCATTTT
clone_size: -; v_call: TRBV12-3/TRBV12-4; d_call: TRBD1; j_call: TRBJ2-5; cdr3_aa: CASSLAGTGPETQYF; cdr3_nt: TGTGCCAGCAGTTTAGCCGGGACAGGGCCAGAGACCCAGTACTTC
clone_size: few; v_call: TRBV19; d_call: -; j_call: TRBJ1-6; cdr3_aa: CASRTLGLLSSYNSPLHF; cdr3_nt: TGTGCCAGTAGAACCCTCGGACTCCTGAGCTCCTATAATTCACCCCTCCACTTT
clone_size: -; v_call: TRBV6-6; d_call: TRBD1; j_call: TRBJ1-2; cdr3_aa: CASTDREGDGYTF; cdr3_nt: TGTGCCAGCACGGACAGGGAGGGGGATGGCTACACCTTC
clone_size: -; v_call: TRBV27; d_call: -; j_call: TRBJ2-7; cdr3_aa: CASALGSSYEQYF; cdr3_nt: TGTGCCAGCGCCCTGGGGAGTTCCTACGAGCAGTACTTC
clone_size: few; v_call: TRBV2; d_call: TRBD2; j_call: TRBJ2-6; cdr3_aa: CASKRLAGISGANVLTF; cdr3_nt: TGTGCCAGCAAGAGACTAGCGGGTATCTCTGGGGCCAACGTCCTGACTTTC
clone_size: -; v_call: TRBV6-6; d_call: TRBD1; j_call: TRBJ2-5; cdr3_aa: CVSSYGQGKETQYF; cdr3_nt: TGTGTCAGCAGTTACGGACAGGGAAAAGAGACCCAGTACTTC
clone_size: -; v_call: TRBV19; d_call: TRBD1; j_call: TRBJ2-6; cdr3_aa: CASSIVTGGISGANVLTF; cdr3_nt: TGTGCCAGTAGTATAGTTACAGGGGGCATCTCTGGGGCCAACGTCCTGACTTTC
clone_size: many; v_call: TRBV4-1; d_call: -; j_call: TRBJ2-1; cdr3_aa: CASSQDGEQFF; cdr3_nt: TGCGCCAGCAGCCAAGATGGTGAGCAGTTCTTC
clone_size: few; v_call: TRBV29-1; d_call: -; j_call: TRBJ2-3; cdr3_aa: CSAQGQSSDTQYF; cdr3_nt: TGCAGCGCCCAAGGACAATCCTCAGATACGCAGTATTTT
clone_size: -; v_call: TRBV7-8; d_call: TRBD1; j_call: TRBJ1-5; cdr3_aa: CATSSDRGGQPQHF; cdr3_nt: TGTGCCACCAGCTCCGACAGGGGTGGTCAGCCCCAGCATTTT
clone_size: few; v_call: TRBV9; d_call: -; j_call: TRBJ1-3; cdr3_aa: CASSSPHPDRRGPSGNTIYF; cdr3_nt: TGTGCCAGCAGCTCTCCCCACCCCGACAGGCGAGGCCCTTCTGGAAACACCATATATTTT
clone_size: -; v_call: TRBV28; d_call: TRBD1; j_call: TRBJ1-2; cdr3_aa: CASSSGGLEVIQPGYTF; cdr3_nt: TGTGCCAGCAGTTCAGGGGGGCTGGAAGTGATTCAACCTGGGTACACCTTC
clone_size: -; v_call: TRBV27; d_call: TRBD1; j_call: TRBJ1-4; cdr3_aa: CASSIYKGATNEKLFF; cdr3_nt: TGTGCCAGCAGTATCTACAAGGGGGCGACTAATGAAAAACTGTTTTTT
clone_size: few; v_call: TRBV28; d_call: -; j_call: TRBJ2-7; cdr3_aa: CASKRLGERNEQYF; cdr3_nt: TGTGCCAGCAAGCGTCTGGGGGAGCGGAACGAGCAGTACTTC
clone_size: -; v_call: TRBV7-2; d_call: TRBD1; j_call: TRBJ1-2; cdr3_aa: CASSPNGGQLNYGYTF; cdr3_nt: TGTGCCAGCAGCCCTAACGGGGGACAGCTTAACTATGGCTACACCTTC
clone_size: few; v_call: TRBV6-5; d_call: TRBD1; j_call: TRBJ1-3; cdr3_aa: CASSWTGRGTIYF; cdr3_nt: TGTGCCAGCAGCTGGACAGGGCGCGGCACCATATATTTT
clone_size: -; v_call: TRBV6-2/TRBV6-3; d_call: -; j_call: TRBJ1-5; cdr3_aa: CASSTGTHQPQHF; cdr3_nt: TGTGCCAGCAGCACCGGGACTCATCAGCCCCAGCATTTT
clone_size: few; v_call: TRBV6-5; d_call: -; j_call: TRBJ1-1; cdr3_aa: CASSYGEAYTEAFF; cdr3_nt: TGTGCCAGCAGTTACGGGGAAGCATACACTGAAGCTTTCTTT
clone_size: -; v_call: TRBV28; d_call: -; j_call: TRBJ1-1; cdr3_aa: CASSRAAGTRREAFF; cdr3_nt: TGTGCCAGCAGTAGGGCCGCCGGGACCCGCAGGGAAGCTTTCTTT
clone_size: -; v_call: TRBV7-9; d_call: -; j_call: TRBJ1-2; cdr3_aa: CASSASSWGGYTF; cdr3_nt: TGTGCCAGCAGCGCTAGCAGCTGGGGTGGCTACACCTTC
clone_size: -; v_call: TRBV14; d_call: -; j_call: TRBJ1-1; cdr3_aa: CASSQARVGARNTEAFF; cdr3_nt: TGTGCCAGCAGCCAAGCCCGGGTGGGGGCGAGGAACACTGAAGCTTTCTTT
clone_size: few; v_call: TRBV7-9; d_call: -; j_call: TRBJ2-7; cdr3_aa: CASSLDGGTMGEQYF; cdr3_nt: TGTGCCAGCAGCTTAGATGGGGGGACCATGGGCGAGCAGTACTTC
clone_size: few; v_call: TRBV29-1; d_call: TRBD1; j_call: TRBJ2-1; cdr3_aa: CSVDRGPYNEQFF; cdr3_nt: TGCAGCGTCGACAGGGGGCCTTACAATGAGCAGTTCTTC
clone_size: many; v_call: TRBV7-8; d_call: -; j_call: TRBJ2-2; cdr3_aa: CASSLRTANTGELFF; cdr3_nt: TGTGCCAGCAGTCTTCGAACCGCGAACACCGGGGAGCTGTTTTTT
clone_size: few; v_call: TRBV6-1; d_call: TRBD2; j_call: TRBJ2-5; cdr3_aa: CASRVAGRETQYF; cdr3_nt: TGTGCCAGCAGGGTAGCGGGGAGGGAGACCCAGTACTTC
clone_size: -; v_call: TRBV5-4; d_call: -; j_call: TRBJ1-1; cdr3_aa: CASSSEDSITEAFF; cdr3_nt: TGTGCCAGCAGCTCTGAGGATTCAATCACTGAAGCTTTCTTT
clone_size: few; v_call: TRBV24-1; d_call: -; j_call: TRBJ1-2; cdr3_aa: CATSDTGHYGYTF; cdr3_nt: TGTGCCACCAGTGATACCGGGCACTATGGCTACACCTTC
clone_size: few; v_call: TRBV4-2; d_call: -; j_call: TRBJ2-1; cdr3_aa: CASSQGYDYNEQFF; cdr3_nt: TGTGCCAGCAGCCAAGGTTACGACTACAATGAGCAGTTCTTC
clone_size: -; v_call: TRBV10-1; d_call: -; j_call: TRBJ1-6; cdr3_aa: CASSDPGDSPLHF; cdr3_nt: TGCGCCAGCAGTGACCCAGGGGATTCACCCCTCCACTTT
clone_size: few; v_call: TRBV13; d_call: -; j_call: TRBJ1-1; cdr3_aa: CASSLGFTNTEAFF; cdr3_nt: TGTGCCAGCAGCTTAGGCTTCACGAACACTGAAGCTTTCTTT